Listed below are T cell receptor beta chains from one sample, sequenced in a study of cytomegalovirus exposure and HLA in healthy donors. Profiled with immunoSEQ multiplex PCR; TCRdb holds only in-frame clones, not every one. The sample contains some 180,000 clones, about 9% of which appear only once. The sequenced material came from PBMCs. These receptor sequences come from a woman under 40 in good health and CMV-seropositive. The CDR3 runs from the conserved cysteine through the conserved F or W. A D gene is named only where the DNA matches it firmly. Clone size, where shown, is once, few, many, or a class for clones that have expanded.

j_call cdr3_length clone_size v_call d_call cdr3_nt cdr3_aa
TRBJ2-1 13 NA TRBV15 NA TGTGCCACCAGCAGAGATAGGGGTTATGAGCAGTTCTTC CATSRDRGYEQFF
TRBJ1-1 15 few TRBV18 TRBD1 TGTGCCAGCTCACCATGGAACAGGGGAGAGGCTGAAGCTTTCTTT CASSPWNRGEAEAFF
TRBJ2-5 20 few TRBV5-1 TRBD2 TGCGCCAGCAACCAGGTCACGGGACGGTGGACTAGCGGGAGAGGAGAGACCCAGTACTTC CASNQVTGRWTSGRGETQYF
TRBJ2-5 14 few TRBV7-6 TRBD2 TGTGCCAGCAGCTACCGAACTAGCGGGGAGACCCAGTACTTC CASSYRTSGETQYF
TRBJ2-1 15 NA TRBV7-8 TRBD2 TGTGCCAGCAGCGCCCGGACTAGCAGTTACAATGAGCAGTTCTTC CASSARTSSYNEQFF
TRBJ1-1 14 NA TRBV5-1 TRBD1 TGCGCCAGCAGCCTGTCAGGGGGGAACACTGAAGCTTTCTTT CASSLSGGNTEAFF
TRBJ1-2 13 NA TRBV10-1 NA TGCGCCAGCAGTTTTGACAGAGCCTATGGCTACCCCTTC CASSFDRAYGYPF
TRBJ1-2 15 few TRBV5-4 NA TGTGCCAGCAGCCCCACATATTCAGGGGATTCTGGCTACACCTTC CASSPTYSGDSGYTF
TRBJ2-1 15 NA TRBV5-6 TRBD1 TGTGCCAGCAGCCCCTCGACAGGGGCCTACAATGAGCAGTTCTTC CASSPSTGAYNEQFF
TRBJ1-2 15 NA TRBV19 NA TGTGCCAGTAGGCCGGACAGAGCACCTAACTATGGCTACACCTTC CASRPDRAPNYGYTF
TRBJ2-5 16 few TRBV19 NA TGTGCCAGTAGTATAGCTTTGGCGGGCATCCAAGAGACCCAGTACTTC CASSIALAGIQETQYF
TRBJ2-6 14 few TRBV30 NA TGTGCCTGGAGTTGGGGAGCTGGGGCCAACGTCCTGACTTTC CAWSWGAGANVLTF
TRBJ2-1 13 few TRBV29-1 TRBD1 TGCAGCGACGGGACAGGTATATACAATGAGCAGTTCTTC CSDGTGIYNEQFF
TRBJ1-6 15 NA TRBV25-1 NA TGTGCCAGCAGTGATATTAGCTCCTATAATTCACCCCTCCACTTT CASSDISSYNSPLHF
TRBJ1-5 22 NA TRBV21-1 NA TGTGCCAGCAGCAAAGCGCTTTTGAGGGGACCACCCAGGGAGGTTTGGAATCAGCCCCAGCATTTT CASSKALLRGPPREVWNQPQHF
TRBJ2-1 13 few TRBV10-3 NA TGTGCCATCAGTACCCCCGGAGGCAATGAGCAGTTCTTC CAISTPGGNEQFF